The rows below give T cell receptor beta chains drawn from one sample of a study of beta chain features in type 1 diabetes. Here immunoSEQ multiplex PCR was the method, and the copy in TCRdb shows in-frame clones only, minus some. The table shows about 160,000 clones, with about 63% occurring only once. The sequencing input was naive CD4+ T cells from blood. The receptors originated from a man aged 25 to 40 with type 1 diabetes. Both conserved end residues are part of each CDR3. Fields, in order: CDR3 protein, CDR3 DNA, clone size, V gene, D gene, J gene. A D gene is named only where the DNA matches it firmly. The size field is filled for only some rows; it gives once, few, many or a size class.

CDR3aa: CSVLGQGATYEQYF; CDR3nt: TGCAGCGTTCTAGGACAGGGGGCTACCTACGAGCAGTACTTC; abundance: NA; v_gene: TRBV29-1; d_gene: TRBD1; j_gene: TRBJ2-7
CDR3aa: CAWSALLQETQYF; CDR3nt: TGTGCCTGGAGTGCACTCCTTCAAGAGACCCAGTACTTC; abundance: NA; v_gene: TRBV30; d_gene: NA; j_gene: TRBJ2-5
CDR3aa: CASSYGSQLYEQYF; CDR3nt: TGTGCCAGCAGTTATGGCAGCCAACTCTACGAGCAGTACTTC; abundance: few; v_gene: TRBV6-5; d_gene: NA; j_gene: TRBJ2-7
CDR3aa: CASSQDPSRLAYEQFF; CDR3nt: TGCGCCAGCAGCCAAGATCCGTCTAGACTAGCATATGAGCAGTTCTTC; abundance: NA; v_gene: TRBV4-3; d_gene: TRBD2; j_gene: TRBJ2-1
CDR3aa: CASSFGLAATDTQYF; CDR3nt: TGTGCCAGCAGCTTCGGACTAGCGGCCACAGATACGCAGTATTTT; abundance: few; v_gene: TRBV7-9; d_gene: TRBD2; j_gene: TRBJ2-3
CDR3aa: CATALAGGSYNEQFF; CDR3nt: TGTGCCACCGCCCTCGCGGGGGGCTCCTACAATGAGCAGTTCTTC; abundance: NA; v_gene: TRBV28; d_gene: TRBD2; j_gene: TRBJ2-1
CDR3aa: CASTLLAGLNTEAFF; CDR3nt: TGTGCCAGTACCCTTCTCGCGGGGTTGAACACTGAAGCTTTCTTT; abundance: NA; v_gene: TRBV19; d_gene: NA; j_gene: TRBJ1-1
CDR3aa: CSVDVGTYGYTF; CDR3nt: TGCAGCGTTGATGTGGGGACCTATGGCTACACCTTC; abundance: NA; v_gene: TRBV29-1; d_gene: NA; j_gene: TRBJ1-2
CDR3aa: CASSLRQILTGELFF; CDR3nt: TGTGCCAGCAGCCTTCGACAGATACTAACCGGGGAGCTGTTTTTT; abundance: NA; v_gene: TRBV7-2; d_gene: NA; j_gene: TRBJ2-2
CDR3aa: CSAAPGQGTDTQYF; CDR3nt: TGCAGCGCCGCACCGGGACAGGGCACAGATACGCAGTATTTT; abundance: few; v_gene: TRBV29-1; d_gene: TRBD1; j_gene: TRBJ2-3